The clone carrying this TCR beta chain was seen many times. Its antigen is as yet unknown. The data are from a study of T cells in Graves' hyperthyroidism and ophthalmopathy. Study context: Peripheral blood samples were taken at initial diagnosis, prior to any treatment. General observations from the study: Onset of ophthalmopathy came a median about 6.5 months after the model predicted it.

Amplification yielded TCR beta CDR3 regions, with RNA transcripts as the source. The HTBI primer set served for first-round RT-PCR of the TCR CDR3. MiXCR, applied by TCRdb to the multiplex PCR reads, yields one record per CDR3 protein. The table includes 500,000 to 600,000 distinct CDR3 sequences, roughly 17% detected once. Stable Graves' hyperthyroidism denoted no ophthalmopathy progression over 18 months. Exclusion of a patient resulted from uncontrolled infection, other autoimmune disease, pregnancy or lactation. This CDR3 is built from 13 residues. Germline-derived CDR1 and CDR2 are DFQATT and SNEGSKA (reference sequence). Trimming took off 3 bases at V and 1 base at J, with 9 bases between the two ends.

The TCR originated in a woman between 18 and 30 years old with Graves' hyperthyroidism. Sequencing was carried out using blood. The chain recombines TRBV20-1 with TRBJ2-5; D is unclear. The CDR3 is CSARPESQETQYF. As DNA, the CDR3 is TGCAGTGCTAGGCCGGAGAGCCAAGAGACCCAGTACTTC.